The rows below give T cell receptor beta chains drawn from one sample of a study of shared clonotypes between healthy human individuals. Repertoires were generated with immunoSEQ multiplex PCR, while TCRdb's copy carries only in-frame clones and drops some. The repertoire holds fewer than 1.6 million clones, with 98% to 99% as singletons. The material sequenced was naive CD4+ T cells sorted from blood. Receptor source: a man younger than 45 in good health. Each CDR3 is given with its conserved first and last residue. The D gene is left open where the match is weak. Clone size, where shown, is once, few, many, or a class for clones that have expanded.

clone size | J gene | V gene | D gene | CDR3 DNA | CDR3 protein
. | TRBJ1-2 | TRBV14 | TRBD1 | TGTGCCAGCACACTGACAGGGGATCCGGATGGCTACACCTTC | CASTLTGDPDGYTF
. | TRBJ2-7 | TRBV28 | . | TGTGCCAGCAGTTTGCCCCTAGGGACCGTATCCTACGAGCAGTACTTC | CASSLPLGTVSYEQYF
. | TRBJ2-1 | TRBV7-2 | . | TGTGCCAGCAGCTTAGGTCCGGCCGTCCGGTACAATGAGCAGTTCTTC | CASSLGPAVRYNEQFF
. | TRBJ1-1 | TRBV5-1 | . | TGCGCCAGCAGCTTGGACCCTGGGCGGGCTGGGGCTTTCTTT | CASSLDPGRAGAFF
. | TRBJ2-1 | TRBV7-2 | . | TGTGCCAGCAGCTTAGGCTTAGTCCAATCGAGAAATGAGCAGTTCTTC | CASSLGLVQSRNEQFF
. | TRBJ1-1 | TRBV7-2 | . | TGTGCCAGCAGCTTGACGGGGAACACTGAAGCTTTCTTT | CASSLTGNTEAFF
. | TRBJ1-1 | TRBV7-9 | TRBD1 | TGTGCCAGCAGCTCCATTAGTGGTGACAGGGGGTTCACTGAAGCTTTCTTT | CASSSISGDRGFTEAFF
once | TRBJ2-1 | TRBV7-9 | . | TGTGCCAGCAGCTCTGGGTATGAGCAGTTCTTC | CASSSGYEQFF
. | TRBJ2-5 | TRBV12-5 | . | TGTGCTAGTGGTTTGGTACGCGTAGGAGAGACCCAGTACTTC | CASGLVRVGETQYF
. | TRBJ2-7 | TRBV7-2 | . | TGTGCCAGCAGCATGAGGGGCCCCTACGAGCAGTACTTC | CASSMRGPYEQYF